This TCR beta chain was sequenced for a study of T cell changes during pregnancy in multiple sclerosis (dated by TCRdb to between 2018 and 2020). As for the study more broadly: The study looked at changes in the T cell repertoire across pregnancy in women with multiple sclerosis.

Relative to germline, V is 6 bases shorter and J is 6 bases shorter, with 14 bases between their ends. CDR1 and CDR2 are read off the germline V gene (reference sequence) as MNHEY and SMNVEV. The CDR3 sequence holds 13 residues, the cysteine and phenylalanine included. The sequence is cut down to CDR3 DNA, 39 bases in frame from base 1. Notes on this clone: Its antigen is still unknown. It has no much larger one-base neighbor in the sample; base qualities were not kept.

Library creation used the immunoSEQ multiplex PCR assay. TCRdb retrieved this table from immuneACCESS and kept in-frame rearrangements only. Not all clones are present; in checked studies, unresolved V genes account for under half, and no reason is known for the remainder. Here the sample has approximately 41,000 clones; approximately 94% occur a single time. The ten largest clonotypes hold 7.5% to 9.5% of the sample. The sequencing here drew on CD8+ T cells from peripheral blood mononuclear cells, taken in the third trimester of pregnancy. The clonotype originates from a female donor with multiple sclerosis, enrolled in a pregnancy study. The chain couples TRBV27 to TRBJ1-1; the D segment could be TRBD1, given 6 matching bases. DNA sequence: TGTGCCAGCAGCTCCACAGGGTTCGCTGAAGCTTTCTTT. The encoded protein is CASSSTGFAEAFF.